The entry that follows covers one T cell receptor (beta chain) sequence. The data are from a study of monozygotic twins with inflammatory bowel disease. In germline, CDR1 is DFQATT, CDR2 SNEGSKA (reference sequence). The CDR3 consists of 15 residues. TCRdb reworked the 5' RACE reads into one entry per CDR3 protein, no DNA. Its listing shows 350,000 to 550,000 distinct CDR3 sequences. The chain links TRBV20-1 to TRBJ2-4; with no DNA, the TCRdb D assignment of TRBD1 cannot be verified. The clonotype comes from a human donor with ulcerative colitis or Crohn's disease, or a healthy co-twin of an affected twin (not recorded which). The specimen sequenced was blood. The CDR3: CSARDSRGGQNIQYF.